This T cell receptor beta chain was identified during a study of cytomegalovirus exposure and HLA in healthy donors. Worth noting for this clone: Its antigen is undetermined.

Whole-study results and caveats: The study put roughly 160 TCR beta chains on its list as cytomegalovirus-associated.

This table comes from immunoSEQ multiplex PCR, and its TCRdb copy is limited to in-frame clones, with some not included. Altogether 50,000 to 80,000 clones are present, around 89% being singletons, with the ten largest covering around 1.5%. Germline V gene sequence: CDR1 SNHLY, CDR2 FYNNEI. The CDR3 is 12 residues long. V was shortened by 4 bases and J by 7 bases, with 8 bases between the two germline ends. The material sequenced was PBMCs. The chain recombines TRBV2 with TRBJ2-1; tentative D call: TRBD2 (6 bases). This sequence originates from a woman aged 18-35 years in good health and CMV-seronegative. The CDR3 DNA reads TGTGCCAGCAGTGCTGGGGGGAATGAGCAGTTCTTC. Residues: CASSAGGNEQFF.